This T cell receptor (beta chain) was found in a study of cytomegalovirus exposure and HLA in healthy donors. The V and J ends lost 4 bases and 2 bases, in that order; junction bases with no gene match: 4. CDR3 length: 15 amino acids. The germline CDR1 and CDR2 sequences are SGHDT and YYEEEE. The PCR made use of 60 Vbeta and 13 Jbeta primers. Only in-frame clones appear in the TCRdb table, and some are missing; sequencing was by immunoSEQ multiplex PCR. This table has 210,000 or so clones, around 73% appearing once. V gene TRBV5-6 combines with J gene TRBJ1-2, with 11 bases that match TRBD1. The receptor was derived from a woman younger than 45 in good health and CMV-seropositive. Material: PBMCs. CDR3 protein: CASSPGTGGNYGYTF. The DNA for the CDR3 is TGTGCCAGCAGCCCGGGGACAGGGGGGAACTATGGCTACACCTTC.